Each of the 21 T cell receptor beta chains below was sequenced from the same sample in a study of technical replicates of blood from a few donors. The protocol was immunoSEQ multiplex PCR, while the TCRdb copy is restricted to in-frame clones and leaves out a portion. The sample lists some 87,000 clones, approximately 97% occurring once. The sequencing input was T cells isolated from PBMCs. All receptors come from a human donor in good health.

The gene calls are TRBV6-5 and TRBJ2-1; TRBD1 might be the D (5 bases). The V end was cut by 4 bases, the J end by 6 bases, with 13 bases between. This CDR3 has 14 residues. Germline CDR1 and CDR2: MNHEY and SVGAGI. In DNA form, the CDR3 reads TGTGCCAGCAGTTTGGGGCCAGGTTCCAATGAGCAGTTCTTC. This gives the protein CASSLGPGSNEQFF.

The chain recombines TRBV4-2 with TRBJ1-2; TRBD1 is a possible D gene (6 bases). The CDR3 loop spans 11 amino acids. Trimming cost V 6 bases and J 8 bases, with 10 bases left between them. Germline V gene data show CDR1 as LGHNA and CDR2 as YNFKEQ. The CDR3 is CASRTGAGYTF. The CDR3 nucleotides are TGTGCCAGCAGGACAGGAGCCGGCTACACCTTC.

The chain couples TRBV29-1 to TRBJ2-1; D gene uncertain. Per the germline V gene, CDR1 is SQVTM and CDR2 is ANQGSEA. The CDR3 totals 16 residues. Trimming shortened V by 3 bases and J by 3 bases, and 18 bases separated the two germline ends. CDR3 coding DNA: TGCAGCGTTGAGAAGGCCCCGACGGGTTACTACAATGAGCAGTTCTTC. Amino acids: CSVEKAPTGYYNEQFF.

CDR3 sequence (DNA): TGCAGTGCTAGTCTCCAGGGCTACACCTTC. It encodes CSASLQGYTF. The chain employs TRBV20-1 and TRBJ1-2; D unresolved. CDR3 length: 10 amino acids. The V gene lost 3 bases and the J gene lost 8 bases, with 7 bases spanning the gap. Germline assignment: CDR1 DFQATT and CDR2 SNEGSKA (reference sequence).

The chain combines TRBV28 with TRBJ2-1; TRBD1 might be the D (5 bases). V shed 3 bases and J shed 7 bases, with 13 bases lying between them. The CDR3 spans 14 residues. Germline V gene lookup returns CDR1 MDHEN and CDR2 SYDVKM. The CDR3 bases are TGTGCCAGCAGTTTGTCTGCAGGGCGGAATGAGCAGTTCTTC. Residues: CASSLSAGRNEQFF.

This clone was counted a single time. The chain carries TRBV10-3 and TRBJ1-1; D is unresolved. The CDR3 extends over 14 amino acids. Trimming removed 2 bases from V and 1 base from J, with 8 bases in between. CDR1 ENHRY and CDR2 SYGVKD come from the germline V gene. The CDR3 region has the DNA TGTGCCATCAGTGAGCGAGGAGAGAACACTGAAGCTTTCTTT. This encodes CAISERGENTEAFF.

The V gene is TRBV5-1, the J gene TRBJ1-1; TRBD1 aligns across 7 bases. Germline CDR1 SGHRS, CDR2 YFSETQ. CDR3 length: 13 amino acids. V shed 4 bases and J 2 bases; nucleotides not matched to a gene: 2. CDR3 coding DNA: TGCGCCAGCAGCCCAGGGGGAAACACTGAAGCTTTCTTT. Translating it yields CASSPGGNTEAFF. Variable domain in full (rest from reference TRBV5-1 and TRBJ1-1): KAGVTQTPRYLIKTRGQQVTLSCSPISGHRSVSWYQQTPGQGLQFLFEYFSETQRNKGNFPGRFSGRQFSNSRSEMNVSTLELGDSALYLCASSPGGNTEAFFGQGTRLTVV.

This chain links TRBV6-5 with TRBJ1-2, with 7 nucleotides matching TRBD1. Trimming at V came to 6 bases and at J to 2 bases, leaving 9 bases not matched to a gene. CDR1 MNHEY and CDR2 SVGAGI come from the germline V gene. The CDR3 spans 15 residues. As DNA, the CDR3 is TGTGCCAGCAGCAAAGGGACGACAGGGAACTATGGCTACACCTTC. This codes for CASSKGTTGNYGYTF.

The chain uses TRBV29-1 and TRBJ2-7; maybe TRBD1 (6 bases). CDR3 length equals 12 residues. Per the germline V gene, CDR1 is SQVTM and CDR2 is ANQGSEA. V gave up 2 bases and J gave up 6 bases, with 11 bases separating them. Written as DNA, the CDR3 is TGCAGCGTTGAACAGGGGCGGACCGAGCAGTACTTC. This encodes CSVEQGRTEQYF.

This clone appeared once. CDR3 protein: CASSLDRGRAFF. In nucleotides, the CDR3 is TGTGCCAGCAGCTTAGATCGAGGCAGGGCGTTCTTC. This rearrangement joins TRBV11-2 to TRBJ2-1, with D maybe TRBD1 (5 bases). Germline V gene data show CDR1 as SGHAT and CDR2 as FQNNGV. The CDR3 consists of 12 residues. V dropped 0 bases and J dropped 15 bases, with 12 bases sitting between them. The full variable domain, with the rest looked up from reference TRBV11-2 and TRBJ2-1, is EAGVAQSPRYKIIEKRQSVAFWCNPISGHATLYWYQQILGQGPKLLIQFQNNGVVDDSQLPKDRFSAERLKGVDSTLKIQPAKLEDSAVYLCASSLDRGRAFFGPGTRLTVL.

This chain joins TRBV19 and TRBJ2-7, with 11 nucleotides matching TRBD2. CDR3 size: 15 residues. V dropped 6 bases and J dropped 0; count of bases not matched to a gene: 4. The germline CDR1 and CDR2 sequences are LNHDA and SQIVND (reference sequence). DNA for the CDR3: TGTGCCAGTAGCGCTCTAGCGGGAGGCTCCTACGAGCAGTACTTC. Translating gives CASSALAGGSYEQYF.

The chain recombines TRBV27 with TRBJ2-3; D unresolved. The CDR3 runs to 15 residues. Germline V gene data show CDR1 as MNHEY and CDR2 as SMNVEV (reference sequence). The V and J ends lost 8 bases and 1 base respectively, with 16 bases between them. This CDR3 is CASSRVNARTDTQYF. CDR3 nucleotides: TGTGCCAGCTCTAGAGTGAACGCTCGCACAGATACGCAGTATTTT.

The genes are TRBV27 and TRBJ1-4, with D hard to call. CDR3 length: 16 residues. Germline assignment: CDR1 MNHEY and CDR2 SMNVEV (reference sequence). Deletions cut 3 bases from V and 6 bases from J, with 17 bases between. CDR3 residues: CASSFSSGVLHEKLFF. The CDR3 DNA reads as TGTGCCAGCAGTTTTTCTTCCGGGGTTCTCCATGAAAAACTGTTTTTT.

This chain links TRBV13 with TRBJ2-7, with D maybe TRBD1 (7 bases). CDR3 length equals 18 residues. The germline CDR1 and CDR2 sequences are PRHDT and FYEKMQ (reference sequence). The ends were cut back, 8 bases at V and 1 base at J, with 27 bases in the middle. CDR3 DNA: TGTGCCAGCCGTCTCACCAGACTTCGGAGGGGGCGATCCTACGAGCAGTACTTC. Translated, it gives CASRLTRLRRGRSYEQYF.

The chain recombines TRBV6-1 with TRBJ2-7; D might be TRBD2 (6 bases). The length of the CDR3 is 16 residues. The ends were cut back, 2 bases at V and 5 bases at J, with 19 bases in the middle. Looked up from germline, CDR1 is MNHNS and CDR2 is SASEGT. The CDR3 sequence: CASSEMILRDGHEQYF. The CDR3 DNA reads TGTGCCAGCAGTGAAATGATCTTGCGGGACGGCCACGAGCAGTACTTC.

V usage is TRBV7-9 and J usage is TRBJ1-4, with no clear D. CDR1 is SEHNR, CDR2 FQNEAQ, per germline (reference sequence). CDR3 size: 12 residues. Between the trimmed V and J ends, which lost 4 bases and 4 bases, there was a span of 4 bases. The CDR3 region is CASSYSNEKLFF. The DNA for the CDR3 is TGTGCCAGCAGCTATAGTAATGAAAAACTGTTTTTT.

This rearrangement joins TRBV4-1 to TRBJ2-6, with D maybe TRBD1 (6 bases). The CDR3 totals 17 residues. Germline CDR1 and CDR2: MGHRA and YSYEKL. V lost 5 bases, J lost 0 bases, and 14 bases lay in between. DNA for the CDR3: TGCGCCAGCAGCTCCGGGACATTGGGCTCTGGGGCCAACGTCCTGACTTTC. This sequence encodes CASSSGTLGSGANVLTF.

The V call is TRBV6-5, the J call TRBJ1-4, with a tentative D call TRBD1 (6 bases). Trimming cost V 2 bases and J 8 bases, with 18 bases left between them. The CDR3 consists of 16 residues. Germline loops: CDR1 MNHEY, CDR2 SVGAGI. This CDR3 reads CASSYGSGRGYEKLFF. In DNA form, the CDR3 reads TGTGCCAGCAGTTACGGTTCGGGCAGGGGATACGAAAAACTGTTTTTT.

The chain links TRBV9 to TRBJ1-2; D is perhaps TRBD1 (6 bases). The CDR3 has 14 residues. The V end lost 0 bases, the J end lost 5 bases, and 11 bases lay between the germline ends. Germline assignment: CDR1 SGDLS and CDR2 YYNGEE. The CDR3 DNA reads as TGTGCCAGCAGCGTAGAACAGGGACCTTATGGCTACACCTTC. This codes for CASSVEQGPYGYTF.

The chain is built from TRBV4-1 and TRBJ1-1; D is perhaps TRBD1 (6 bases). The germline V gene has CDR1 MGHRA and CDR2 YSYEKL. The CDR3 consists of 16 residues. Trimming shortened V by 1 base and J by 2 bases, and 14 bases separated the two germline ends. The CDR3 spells CASSQGGGRGNTEAFF. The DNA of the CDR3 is TGCGCCAGCAGCCAAGGGGGTGGCAGGGGAAACACTGAAGCTTTCTTT.

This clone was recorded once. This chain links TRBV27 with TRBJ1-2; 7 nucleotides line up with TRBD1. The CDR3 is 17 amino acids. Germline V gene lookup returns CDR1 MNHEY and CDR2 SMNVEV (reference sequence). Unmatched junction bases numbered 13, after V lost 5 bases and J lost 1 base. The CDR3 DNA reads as TGTGCCAGCAGTCTTACCGGGACAGTATCCTTTAACTATGGCTACACCTTC. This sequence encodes CASSLTGTVSFNYGYTF.